The rows below give T cell receptor beta chains drawn from one sample of a study of T cell responses to AZD1222 COVID-19 vaccine. Method: immunoSEQ multiplex PCR; TCRdb's copy keeps in-frame clones and lacks some. Of about 130,000 clones in the sample, approximately 88% are singletons; the top ten hold around 19%. The specimen comprised peripheral blood, sampled on day 0 of MenACWY control vaccination. The receptors derive from an adult in good health. CDR3s include the opening cysteine and the closing phenylalanine or tryptophan. A D gene is named only where the DNA matches it firmly. The listing skips clone size in some rows; elsewhere it reads once, few, many or a size class.

>NA|TRBJ1-5|NA|TRBV9
TGTGCCAGCAGCGTAGGGACTGACAATCAGCCCCAGCATTTT
CASSVGTDNQPQHF
>NA|TRBJ2-7|NA|TRBV5-1
TGCGCCAGCAGCCGGGAGTCGGGGGCCAGGGGAAGCGAGCAGTACTTC
CASSRESGARGSEQYF
>NA|TRBJ2-7|NA|TRBV7-6
TGTGCCAGCAGCGTGTCACCGGGACTTGACTCCTACGAGCAGTACTTC
CASSVSPGLDSYEQYF
>NA|TRBJ2-5|TRBD1|TRBV7-9
TGTGCCAGCGATGGGACAGGGTGGGAGACCCAGTACTTC
CASDGTGWETQYF
>NA|TRBJ1-1|TRBD1|TRBV18
TGTGCCAGCTCACTTAGTGGGACAGGGAAGACTGAAGCTTTCTTT
CASSLSGTGKTEAFF
>NA|TRBJ1-6|NA|TRBV29-1
TGCAGCGTTGCCGCTAAGGAACATTCACCCCTCCACTTT
CSVAAKEHSPLHF
>once|TRBJ1-6|TRBD1|TRBV5-6
TGTGCCAGCAGCTGGGGGTCGGGACAGGGGAGATTTGGATCACCCCTCCACTTT
CASSWGSGQGRFGSPLHF
>once|TRBJ2-3|TRBD2|TRBV10-1
TGCGCCAGCAGTGGCCTAGCGGGAGCCCCAGATACGCAGTATTTT
CASSGLAGAPDTQYF
>NA|TRBJ1-4|NA|TRBV5-1
TGCGCCAGCAGTCGGACGGGAGGGTTCAGTGAAAAACTGTTTTTT
CASSRTGGFSEKLFF
>NA|TRBJ2-7|TRBD2|TRBV6-5
TGTGCCAGCAGTATCCTAGCGGAATCCTACGAGCAGTACTTC
CASSILAESYEQYF
>NA|TRBJ2-5|TRBD1|TRBV15
TGTGCCACCAGCAGAGATCAAGGGGGCGCGTCGACCCAGTACTTC
CATSRDQGGASTQYF
>NA|TRBJ2-7|NA|TRBV24-1
TGTGCCACCAGTGCCAAGGGGCAGGGTGCTTACGAGCAGTACTTC
CATSAKGQGAYEQYF
>NA|TRBJ1-2|NA|TRBV30
TGTGCCTGGGGACACGGGCTAGGAGGCTACACCTTC
CAWGHGLGGYTF
>NA|TRBJ1-5|TRBD1|TRBV2
TGTGCCAGCAGACCACCGGGACAGGGCTCCCTGGGCAATCAGCCCCAGCATTTT
CASRPPGQGSLGNQPQHF
>many|TRBJ2-7|TRBD1|TRBV11-2
TGTGCCAGCAGCTCATTAAGACAGGGGTCGAAACAGTACTTC
CASSSLRQGSKQYF
>NA|TRBJ1-5|TRBD1|TRBV6-5
TGTGCCAGCAACTCAGGACAGGGCAATCAGCCCCAGCATTTT
CASNSGQGNQPQHF
>NA|TRBJ1-6|NA|TRBV30
TGTGCCTGGAGTAAGCTGAATTCACCCCTCCACTTT
CAWSKLNSPLHF
>NA|TRBJ2-6|NA|TRBV29-1
TGCAGCGTTCAAGTTACCTCTGGGGCCAACGTCCTGACTTTC
CSVQVTSGANVLTF
>NA|TRBJ1-2|NA|TRBV7-9
TGTGCCAGCAGCGAGGCAGTAAACTATGGCTACACCTTC
CASSEAVNYGYTF
>NA|TRBJ2-1|TRBD2|TRBV10-2
TGCGCCAGCGCCCTTAACGGGAGGGCTCGGGAGCAGTTCTTC
CASALNGRAREQFF
>few|TRBJ2-7|NA|TRBV28
TGTGCCAGCAGCCTTTCCGACGGGAGAAACGAGCAGTACTTC
CASSLSDGRNEQYF
>NA|TRBJ2-2|NA|TRBV6-6
TGTGCCAGCAGTTACGTAGCGGACACCGGGGAGCTGTTTTTT
CASSYVADTGELFF
>NA|TRBJ2-7|NA|TRBV10-3
TGTGCCAACGGACTAAACTCCTACGAGCAGTACTTC
CANGLNSYEQYF
>once|TRBJ2-1|NA|TRBV3-1/TRBV3-2
TGTGCCAGCAGCCGCTCAATCCGACTCTTTAGCTCCTACAATGAGCAGTTCTTC
CASSRSIRLFSSYNEQFF
>NA|TRBJ2-7|NA|TRBV7-7
TGTGCCAGCAGCCCCGGGACACGGATCTACGAGCAGTACTTC
CASSPGTRIYEQYF
>NA|TRBJ2-7|NA|TRBV7-2
TGTGCCAGCGGCCTATCGGCGGTCTATTCCTACGAGCAGTACTTC
CASGLSAVYSYEQYF
>once|TRBJ2-2|TRBD2|TRBV27
TGTGCCAGCAGTTTTCTCGGACTAGCGGAGCCGGGCGACACCGGGGAGCTGTTTTTT
CASSFLGLAEPGDTGELFF
>NA|TRBJ1-1|NA|TRBV2
TGTGCCAGCAGTTGGACCGGATTGGGCACTGAAGCTTTCTTT
CASSWTGLGTEAFF
>NA|TRBJ1-3|NA|TRBV9
TGTGCCAGCAGCGCTTCCCTCTCTGGAAACACCATATATTTT
CASSASLSGNTIYF
>NA|TRBJ2-7|NA|TRBV20-1
TGCAGTGCTAGTGAAACCCTCGAGGGGATCCGCGACGAGCAGTACTTC
CSASETLEGIRDEQYF
>NA|TRBJ1-5|NA|TRBV19
TGTGCCAGTATTCCGGGACACAATAGCAATCAGCCCCAGCATTTT
CASIPGHNSNQPQHF
>NA|TRBJ2-7|NA|TRBV5-6
TGTGCCAGCCGGGACTTCGCAGCCTACGAGCAGTACTTC
CASRDFAAYEQYF
>NA|TRBJ1-5|NA|TRBV9
TGTGCCAGCAGCGCTTCCGGGACGCCAGCCTCGCCCCAGCATTTT
CASSASGTPASPQHF
>NA|TRBJ2-7|TRBD1|TRBV18
TGTGCCAGCTCACCAATGGGACAGGACTACGAGCAGTACTTC
CASSPMGQDYEQYF
>NA|TRBJ2-1|TRBD2|TRBV4-1
TGCGCCAGCAGCCAAGATCGACTAGCGGGGCACAATGAGCAGTTCTTC
CASSQDRLAGHNEQFF
>NA|TRBJ1-1|NA|TRBV29-1
TGCAGCACGTACAGGGCAAACACTGAAGCTTTCTTT
CSTYRANTEAFF
>NA|TRBJ2-5|TRBD1|TRBV5-1
TGCGCCAGCAGTTCAGAGGGGGCGGGCGAGACCCAGTACTTC
CASSSEGAGETQYF
>NA|TRBJ2-7|NA|TRBV3-1/TRBV3-2
TGTGCCAGCAGCCAAGGCGGGGCAGGGTCTGGGACAAGGAGCTACGAGCAGTACTTC
CASSQGGAGSGTRSYEQYF
>NA|TRBJ2-1|TRBD1|TRBV19
TGTGCCAGTAGGCCGGGACAGGCCAACAATGAGCAGTTCTTC
CASRPGQANNEQFF
>NA|TRBJ1-2|TRBD1|TRBV18
TGTGCCAGCTCACCCAGATATCGATCAGGGGGGACGGATGGCTACACCTTC
CASSPRYRSGGTDGYTF
>NA|TRBJ1-2|TRBD1|TRBV7-3
TGTGCCAGCAGCCCAGGAGGGGGCTCGGCTAACTATGGCTACACCTTC
CASSPGGGSANYGYTF
>NA|TRBJ1-6|NA|TRBV18
TGTGCCAGCTCACCACCCGGGACGGAGGAGACCCTCCACTTT
CASSPPGTEETLHF
>NA|TRBJ2-7|TRBD2|TRBV4-1
TGCGCCAGCAGCCAAGGCCCAGCGGGAGGCACAACAAACTACGAGCAGTACTTC
CASSQGPAGGTTNYEQYF
>once|TRBJ2-5|TRBD1|TRBV11-2
TGTGCCAGCAGCCGGGACAGGATCCAAGAGACCCAGTACTTC
CASSRDRIQETQYF
>few|TRBJ2-1|NA|TRBV6-4
TGTGCCAGCGGAGGAACAGGAGGGTCCTACAATGAGCAGTTCTTC
CASGGTGGSYNEQFF